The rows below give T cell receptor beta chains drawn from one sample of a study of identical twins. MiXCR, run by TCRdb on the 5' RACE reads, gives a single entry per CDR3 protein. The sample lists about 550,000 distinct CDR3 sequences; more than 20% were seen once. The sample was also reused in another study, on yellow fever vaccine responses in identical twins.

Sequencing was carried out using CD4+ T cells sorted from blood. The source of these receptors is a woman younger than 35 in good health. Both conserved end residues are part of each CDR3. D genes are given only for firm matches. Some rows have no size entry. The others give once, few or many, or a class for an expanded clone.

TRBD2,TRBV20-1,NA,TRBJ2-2,CSASSSGITGELFF,TGCAGTGCTAGTTCTAGCGGAATCACCGGGGAGCTGTTTTTT
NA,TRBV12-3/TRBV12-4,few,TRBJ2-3,CASRTNRDTDTQYF,TGTGCCAGCAGGACGAACAGGGACACAGATACGCAGTATTTT
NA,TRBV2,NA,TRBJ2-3,CASSEADRARGYTQYF,TGTGCCAGCAGTGAAGCGGACCGGGCCCGGGGATATACGCAGTATTTT
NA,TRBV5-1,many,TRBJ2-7,CASSSRGDSSYEQYF,TGCGCCAGCAGCTCGCGCGGGGACTCCTCCTACGAGCAGTACTTC
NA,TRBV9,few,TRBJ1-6,CASSESALYDSPLHF,TGTGCCAGCAGCGAATCCGCCCTATATGATTCACCCCTCCACTTT
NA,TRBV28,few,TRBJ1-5,CASSKFDSLGQPQHF,TGTGCCAGCAGCAAATTCGACAGCCTAGGCCAGCCCCAGCATTTT
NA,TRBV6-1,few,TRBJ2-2,CASKWGSNTGELFF,TGTGCCAGCAAGTGGGGGTCGAACACCGGGGAGCTGTTTTTT
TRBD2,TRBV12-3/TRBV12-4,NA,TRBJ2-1,CASSSSGGRSNEQFF,TGTGCCAGCAGTTCGTCGGGGGGGCGAAGCAATGAGCAGTTCTTC
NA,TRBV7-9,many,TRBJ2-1,CASSLADNEQFF,TGTGCCAGCAGCTTAGCAGACAATGAGCAGTTCTTC
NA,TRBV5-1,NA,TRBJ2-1,CASSLPGVVNEQFF,TGCGCCAGCAGCTTGCCCGGGGTGGTGAATGAGCAGTTCTTC
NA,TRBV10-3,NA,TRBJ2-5,CAISRVGGETQYF,TGTGCCATCAGTAGGGTAGGGGGGGAGACCCAGTACTTC
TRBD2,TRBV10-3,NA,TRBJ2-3,CATHPRLAGITDTQYF,TGTGCCACCCATCCGAGACTAGCGGGGATCACAGATACGCAGTATTTT
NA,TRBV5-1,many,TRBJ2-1,CASSLSGGASYNEQFF,TGCGCCAGCAGCTTGTCCGGGGGAGCATCCTACAATGAGCAGTTCTTC
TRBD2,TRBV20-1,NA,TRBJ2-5,CSASTGLAGEF,TGCAGTGCTAGTACGGGACTAGCGGGAGAGTTC
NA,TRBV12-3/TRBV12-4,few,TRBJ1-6,CASSQDGGEPLHF,TGTGCCAGCAGCCAAGACGGGGGAGAACCCCTCCACTTT
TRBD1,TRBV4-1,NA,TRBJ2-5,CASSQVLVGQGIQETQYF,TGCGCCAGCAGCCAAGTTTTAGTAGGACAGGGGATCCAAGAGACCCAGTACTTC
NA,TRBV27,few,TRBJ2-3,CASSWQGGTALFTDTQYF,TGTGCCAGCAGCTGGCAGGGGGGAACTGCGTTGTTCACAGATACGCAGTATTTT
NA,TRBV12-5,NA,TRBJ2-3,CASVNSATDTQYF,TGTGCTAGTGTAAATAGCGCTACAGATACGCAGTATTTT
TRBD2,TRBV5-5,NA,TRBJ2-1,CASSLGLAGGPGYNEQFF,TGTGCCAGCAGCTTGGGTCTAGCGGGAGGGCCGGGTTACAATGAGCAGTTCTTC
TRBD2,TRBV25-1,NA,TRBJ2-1,CASSDPSGSENEQFF,TGTGCCAGCAGTGACCCTAGCGGGAGCGAGAATGAGCAGTTCTTC
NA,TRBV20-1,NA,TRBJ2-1,CSARAIGTDEQFF,TGCAGTGCTAGAGCTATAGGGACCGATGAGCAGTTCTTC
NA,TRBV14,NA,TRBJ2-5,CASSQRWGPLTPSAQYF,TGTGCCAGCAGCCAACGGTGGGGACCCTTGACCCCGTCGGCCCAGTACTTC
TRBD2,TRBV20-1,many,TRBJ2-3,CSAGGGWADTQYF,TGCAGTGCGGGGGGGGGTTGGGCAGATACGCAGTATTTT
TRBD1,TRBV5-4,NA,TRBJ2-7,CASSLDGTGFTVGLDEQYF,TGTGCCAGCAGCTTGGATGGGACAGGGTTTACGGTCGGGTTGGACGAGCAGTACTTC
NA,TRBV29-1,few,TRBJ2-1,CSTETQFF,TGCAGCACCGAAACCCAGTTCTTC
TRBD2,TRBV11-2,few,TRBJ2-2,CASSKSGGPSTGELFF,TGTGCCAGCAGCAAATCGGGAGGGCCGAGTACCGGGGAGCTGTTTTTT
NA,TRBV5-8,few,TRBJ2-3,CASSLRRVSTDTQYF,TGTGCCAGCAGCTTGAGAAGGGTTAGCACAGATACGCAGTATTTT
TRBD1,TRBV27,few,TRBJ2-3,CASSLRGLDTQYF,TGTGCCAGCAGTTTAAGGGGGCTGGATACGCAGTATTTT
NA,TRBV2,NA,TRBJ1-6,CAGGYKGSPLHF,TGTGCCGGAGGCTACAAGGGTTCACCCCTCCACTTT
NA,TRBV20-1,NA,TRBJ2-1,CSARESGSISYNEQFF,TGCAGTGCTAGAGAAAGCGGGTCTATCTCCTACAATGAGCAGTTCTTC
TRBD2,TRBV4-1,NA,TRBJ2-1,CASSQDILAGGVDNEQFF,TGCGCCAGCAGCCAAGATATCCTAGCGGGGGGAGTAGACAATGAGCAGTTCTTC
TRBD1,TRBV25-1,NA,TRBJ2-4,CATIQGGKNIQYF,TGTGCCACCATACAGGGGGGCAAAAACATTCAGTACTTC
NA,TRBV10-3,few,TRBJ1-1,CAISSRVTEAFF,TGTGCCATCAGTAGCAGGGTCACTGAAGCTTTCTTT
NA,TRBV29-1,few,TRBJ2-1,CSVDRLVGDVRFF,TGCAGCGTTGATAGACTAGTTGGTGACGTTCGGTTCTTC
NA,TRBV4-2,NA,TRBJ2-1,CASSQEGPYNEQFF,TGTGCCAGCAGCCAAGAAGGGCCTTACAATGAGCAGTTCTTC
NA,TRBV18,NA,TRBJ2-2,CASSRTGTWNTGELFF,TGTGCCAGCTCACGAACCGGGACTTGGAACACCGGGGAGCTGTTTTTT
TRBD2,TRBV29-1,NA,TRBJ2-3,CSVGETSGAPTDTQYF,TGCAGCGTCGGGGAAACTAGCGGGGCCCCCACAGATACGCAGTATTTT
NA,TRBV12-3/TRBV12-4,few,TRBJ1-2,CASSPGSGGVHNYGYTF,TGTGCCAGCAGTCCAGGGTCGGGGGGCGTACATAACTATGGCTACACCTTC
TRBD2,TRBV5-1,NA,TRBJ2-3,CASSLEGLAADTQYF,TGCGCCAGCAGCTTGGAGGGACTAGCGGCAGATACGCAGTATTTT
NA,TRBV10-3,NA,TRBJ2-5,CAISDGQLGLETQYF,TGTGCCATCAGTGATGGGCAGCTAGGTCTAGAGACCCAGTACTTC
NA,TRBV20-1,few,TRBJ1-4,CSANRDANEKLFF,TGCAGTGCTAACCGGGACGCCAATGAAAAACTGTTTTTT
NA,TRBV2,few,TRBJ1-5,CASSETRQPNQPQHF,TGTGCCAGCAGTGAAACGCGACAGCCCAATCAGCCCCAGCATTTT
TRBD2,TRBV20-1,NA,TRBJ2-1,CSASTAGGPNEQFF,TGCAGTGCTAGTACAGCGGGGGGGCCCAATGAGCAGTTCTTC
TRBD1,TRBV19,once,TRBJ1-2,CASSIMGTGPSYGYTF,TGTGCCAGTAGTATAATGGGGACAGGGCCCAGCTATGGCTACACCTTC
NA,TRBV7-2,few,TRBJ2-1,CASSLHALKGSSSEQFF,TGTGCCAGCAGCTTACACGCACTGAAGGGTTCAAGTAGTGAGCAGTTCTTC
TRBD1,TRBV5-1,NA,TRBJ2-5,CASSFQTGQETQYF,TGCGCCAGCAGCTTCCAGACAGGGCAAGAGACCCAGTACTTC
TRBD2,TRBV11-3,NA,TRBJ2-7,CASSIIGGTSGRNEQYF,TGTGCCAGCAGTATTATAGGCGGGACTAGCGGGAGAAACGAGCAGTACTTC
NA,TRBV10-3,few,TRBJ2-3,CAISEGGLDTQYF,TGTGCCATCAGTGAGGGGGGGCTAGATACGCAGTATTTT
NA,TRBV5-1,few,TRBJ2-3,CASSSDGEGTDTQYF,TGCGCCAGCAGCTCGGACGGAGAAGGCACAGATACGCAGTATTTT